This TCR beta chain was identified in a study of response to subunit inactivated influenza vaccine. Study conclusions and caveats: Each seasonal flu vaccination may recruit only limited new T cells, authors suggested.

This clonotype was seen more than once but under ten times. Its antigen is unidentified. MiXCR was run by TCRdb on the RT-PCR reads, yielding one entry per CDR3 protein. The data contain 450,000 to 700,000 distinct CDR3 sequences, about 15% of them singletons. Germline V gives CDR1 MNHEY, CDR2 SMNVEV (reference sequence). This CDR3 spans 15 amino acids. The V segment lost 3 bases and the J segment 5 bases; nucleotides outside the gene matches: 5. The sequence was collected from a man between 45 and 60 years old who received an inactivated influenza vaccine. The chain links TRBV27 to TRBJ2-7, with 12 bases aligning to TRBD2. The material sequenced was PBMCs from blood, taken approximately 13 days after vaccination. The CDR3 sequence is CASSFTSGRLHEQYF. The CDR3 region has the DNA TGTGCCAGCAGTTTCACTAGCGGGAGGTTACACGAGCAGTACTTC.